These 23 T cell receptor beta chains were all obtained from the same sample, sequenced in a study of technical replicates of blood from a handful of donors. Sequencing used immunoSEQ multiplex PCR; TCRdb keeps in-frame clones, though not all of them. The sample has about 94,000 clones; approximately 95% are singletons. The material sequenced was T cells isolated from PBMCs. The receptors were sampled from a human donor in good health.

This clone was found a few times. The rearrangement uses TRBV5-1 and TRBJ1-1, with D possibly being TRBD1 (6 bases). Germline values: CDR1 SGHRS, CDR2 YFSETQ. This CDR3 has 15 residues. Trimming pared 0 bases from V and 5 bases from J, leaving 14 bases between. The CDR3 DNA is TGCGCCAGCAGCTTGGAACAGGGAAGTGGGACTGAAGCTTTCTTT. Translated, it gives CASSLEQGSGTEAFF.

The chain is built from TRBV5-4 and TRBJ2-2; D may be TRBD2 (5 bases). Trimming took 4 bases from V and 1 from J, leaving 11 bases between them. The germline V gene encodes CDR1 SGHNT and CDR2 YYREEE (reference sequence). There are 15 residues in the CDR3. The CDR3 nucleotides are TGTGCCAGCAGCCAGGACTGGATGAACACCGGGGAGCTGTTTTTT. This codes for CASSQDWMNTGELFF.

V gene TRBV7-9 combines with J gene TRBJ1-2, with 7 bases fitting TRBD1. Trimming took 3 bases from V and 4 from J; bases not matched to a gene: 14. The CDR3 covers 17 residues. Germline assignment: CDR1 SEHNR and CDR2 FQNEAQ (reference sequence). The DNA of the CDR3 is TGTGCCAGCAGCTTCGGCGTCGACAGGGAGGTTATCTATGGCTACACCTTC. Its protein product is CASSFGVDREVIYGYTF.

The chain couples TRBV5-4 to TRBJ2-1; possibly TRBD1 for D (6 bases). V lost 0 bases, J lost 8 bases, and 9 bases lay in between. Germline V gene lookup returns CDR1 SGHNT and CDR2 YYREEE (reference sequence). The length of the CDR3 is 13 residues. The CDR3: CASSLAGGYEQFF. DNA for the CDR3: TGTGCCAGCAGCTTGGCTGGGGGCTATGAGCAGTTCTTC. The variable domain in full, completed from reference TRBV5-4 and TRBJ2-1, reads ETGVTQSPTHLIKTRGQQVTLRCSSQSGHNTVSWYQQALGQGPQFIFQYYREEENGRGNFPPRFSGLQFPNYSSELNVNALELDDSALYLCASSLAGGYEQFFGPGTRLTVL.

The chain couples TRBV11-3 to TRBJ1-1; 10 nucleotides line up with TRBD1. This CDR3 is 15 amino acids long. The J segment lost 5 bases and the V segment lost 5 bases, leaving 8 bases of the junction unmatched. Germline CDR1 reads SGHNT; CDR2 reads YENEEA. The CDR3 loop reads CASSPRTGGGTEAFF. CDR3 sequence (DNA): TGTGCCAGCAGCCCCCGGACAGGGGGGGGAACTGAAGCTTTCTTT.

This rearrangement joins TRBV4-1 to TRBJ2-1; 10 bases are shared with TRBD1. Germline-derived CDR1 and CDR2 are MGHRA and YSYEKL. Losses at the gene ends were 7 bases for V and 5 bases for J; bases not matched to a gene: 5. This CDR3 comprises 14 residues. Here the CDR3 DNA reads TGCGCCAGCAACCGGGACAGGGGTCACAATGAGCAGTTCTTC. Protein: CASNRDRGHNEQFF.

V is TRBV12-5 and J is TRBJ2-3, with D perhaps matching TRBD2 (5 bases). V lost 6 bases, J lost 2 bases, and 18 bases lay in between. This CDR3 spans 16 amino acids. The germline V gene encodes CDR1 LGHNT and CDR2 FRNRAP. The CDR3 loop reads CASGPHESGFTDTQYF. The CDR3 DNA reads as TGTGCTAGTGGCCCACACGAGAGCGGCTTCACAGATACGCAGTATTTT. Together with reference TRBV12-5 and TRBJ2-3, the CDR3 gives the full variable domain: DARVTQTPRHKVTEMGQEVTMRCQPILGHNTVFWYRQTMMQGLELLAYFRNRAPLDDSGMPKDRFSAEMPDATLATLKIQPSEPRDSAVYFCASGPHESGFTDTQYFGPGTRLTVL.

This chain links TRBV27 with TRBJ2-7, with no clear D. The germline V and J ends were trimmed by 5 bases and 0 bases, with 11 bases remaining between them. This CDR3 region has 14 residues. CDR1 MNHEY and CDR2 SMNVEV come from the germline V gene (reference sequence). DNA for the CDR3: TGTGCCAGCAGTCTCCAGTTCCTCTCCTACGAGCAGTACTTC. Its translation is CASSLQFLSYEQYF.

V is TRBV5-4 and J is TRBJ2-2; 12 nucleotides line up with TRBD2. V was clipped by 4 bases and J by 6 bases; unmatched bases: 7. CDR1 SGHNT and CDR2 YYREEE come from the germline V gene (reference sequence). This CDR3 region has 16 residues. CDR3 protein: CASSALAGGLPGELFF. The CDR3 DNA reads TGTGCCAGCAGCGCTCTAGCGGGAGGGCTCCCCGGGGAGCTGTTTTTT. Supplemented by reference TRBV5-4 and TRBJ2-2, the full variable domain reads ETGVTQSPTHLIKTRGQQVTLRCSSQSGHNTVSWYQQALGQGPQFIFQYYREEENGRGNFPPRFSGLQFPNYSSELNVNALELDDSALYLCASSALAGGLPGELFFGEGSRLTVL.

V gene TRBV9 combines with J gene TRBJ1-2, with D possibly being TRBD1 (5 bases). The V end was cut by 1 base, the J end by 5 bases, with 15 bases between. Germline V gene sequence: CDR1 SGDLS, CDR2 YYNGEE. The CDR3 runs 15 residues. The chain's CDR3 is CASSVLISGGYGYTF. CDR3 nucleotides: TGTGCCAGCAGCGTACTCATCTCGGGGGGGTATGGCTACACCTTC.

J is TRBJ2-1 and V is TRBV5-1, with 8 bases that match TRBD2. The germline CDR1 and CDR2 sequences are SGHRS and YFSETQ. The CDR3 totals 14 residues. V dropped 4 bases and J dropped 8; count of bases not matched to a gene: 8. This chain's CDR3 is CASSVGGAKDEQFF. As DNA, the CDR3 is TGCGCCAGCAGCGTCGGGGGGGCCAAGGATGAGCAGTTCTTC. The full variable domain, rest sourced from reference TRBV5-1 and TRBJ2-1, is KAGVTQTPRYLIKTRGQQVTLSCSPISGHRSVSWYQQTPGQGLQFLFEYFSETQRNKGNFPGRFSGRQFSNSRSEMNVSTLELGDSALYLCASSVGGAKDEQFFGPGTRLTVL.

This clone was seen once. The rearrangement links TRBV6-6 to TRBJ2-1, with 8 bases fitting TRBD1. J gave up 4 bases and V 5 bases, and 4 bases lay outside the gene matches. The germline V gene has CDR1 MNHNY and CDR2 SVGAGI (reference sequence). CDR3 length: 14 amino acids. DNA for the CDR3: TGTGCCAGCAGTGGACAGGGCGGGTACAATGAGCAGTTCTTC. It translates to CASSGQGGYNEQFF.

For this clone: A read error may account for a junction end that differs from germline. V gene TRBV7-7 combines with J gene TRBJ2-1; weak D call: TRBD2 (7 bases). The CDR3 is made up of 17 amino acids. Per the germline V gene, CDR1 is SSHAT and CDR2 is FNYEAQ (reference sequence). The CDR3: CASTERCGGRSYNEQFF. The CDR3 DNA reads TGTGCTAGCACTGAGAGATGCGGGGGCCGCTCCTACAATGAGCAGTTCTTC.

The rearrangement joins TRBV7-9 to TRBJ1-4, with 10 bases fitting TRBD1. The V and J ends lost 4 bases and 6 bases, in that order; junction bases with no gene match: 5. The germline CDR1 and CDR2 sequences are SEHNR and FQNEAQ (reference sequence). The CDR3 loop spans 15 amino acids. The CDR3 reads CASSSLDRGDEKLFF. The CDR3 bases are TGTGCCAGCAGCTCATTGGACAGGGGGGATGAAAAACTGTTTTTT.

The rearrangement joins TRBV5-1 to TRBJ2-7, with a tentative D call TRBD2 (8 bases). Trimming removed 4 bases from V and 4 bases from J, with 21 bases in between. Germline V gene data show CDR1 as SGHRS and CDR2 as YFSETQ. This CDR3 has 16 residues. The CDR3 protein is CASSRIAGQNMYEQYF. The CDR3 DNA follows: TGCGCCAGCAGCCGGATAGCGGGACAGAATATGTACGAGCAGTACTTC.

J is TRBJ1-1 and V is TRBV2, with a weak D call TRBD1 (6 bases). Per germline, CDR1 SNHLY and CDR2 FYNNEI. This CDR3 has 13 amino acids. V was trimmed by 9 bases and J by 1 base, leaving 12 bases between them. This chain's CDR3 is CARPRGPNTEAFF. The CDR3 region has the DNA TGTGCCAGACCCAGGGGTCCGAACACTGAAGCTTTCTTT.

The chain is built from TRBV15 and TRBJ2-3; a possible D gene is TRBD1 (5 bases). V was clipped by 5 bases and J by 2 bases, with 11 bases between them. The CDR3 sequence is 14 residues long. Germline V gene data show CDR1 as LNHNV and CDR2 as YYDKDF (reference sequence). DNA for the CDR3: TGTGCCACCAGCGGGCAGGGTTCCACAGATACGCAGTATTTT. This codes for CATSGQGSTDTQYF. The full variable domain, rest sourced from reference TRBV15 and TRBJ2-3, is DAMVIQNPRYQVTQFGKPVTLSCSQTLNHNVMYWYQQKSSQAPKLLFHYYDKDFNNEADTPDNFQSRRPNTSFCFLDIRSPGLGDTAMYLCATSGQGSTDTQYFGPGTRLTVL.

J is TRBJ2-2 and V is TRBV5-4; perhaps TRBD1 as D (6 bases). Germline CDR1 reads SGHNT; CDR2 reads YYREEE (reference sequence). V was clipped by 0 bases and J by 5 bases, with 17 bases between them. This CDR3 has 17 amino acids. CDR3 DNA: TGTGCCAGCAGCTTGGGAGGGGGAACGGGCGAAACCGGGGAGCTGTTTTTT. This sequence encodes CASSLGGGTGETGELFF.

The CDR3 protein is CATSSLGQGYNEQFF. CDR3 DNA sequence: TGTGCCACCAGCAGTCTCGGGCAGGGCTACAATGAGCAGTTCTTC. The genes are TRBV15 and TRBJ2-1; a possible D gene is TRBD1 (5 bases). Germline V CDR1 and CDR2: LNHNV, YYDKDF (reference sequence). Trimming removed 3 bases at V and 3 bases at J, with 12 bases between. The CDR3 extends over 15 amino acids.

The chain combines TRBV27 with TRBJ1-1; 7 bases fit TRBD1. This CDR3 is 15 amino acids long. V shed 6 bases and J 4 bases; nucleotides not matched to a gene: 11. The V gene's germline CDR1 is MNHEY and CDR2 SMNVEV (reference sequence). CDR3 residues: CASRPTGDASTEAFF. CDR3 nucleotides: TGTGCCAGCAGACCTACAGGGGACGCTTCCACTGAAGCTTTCTTT.

This sequence joins TRBV12-5 and TRBJ1-5, with D perhaps TRBD1 (6 bases). The CDR3 runs to 15 residues. The V gene's germline CDR1 is LGHNT and CDR2 FRNRAP. Trimming removed 8 bases at V and 4 bases at J, with 18 bases between. CDR3 amino acids: CASLAGRGGNQPQHF. As DNA, the CDR3 is TGTGCTAGTTTGGCAGGAAGAGGGGGAAATCAGCCCCAGCATTTT. The full variable domain, in which reference TRBV12-5 and TRBJ1-5 provide the parts outside the CDR3, is DARVTQTPRHKVTEMGQEVTMRCQPILGHNTVFWYRQTMMQGLELLAYFRNRAPLDDSGMPKDRFSAEMPDATLATLKIQPSEPRDSAVYFCASLAGRGGNQPQHFGDGTRLSIL.

The CDR3 loop is CASGLDLGGEDTEAFF. Written as DNA, the CDR3 is TGTGCTAGTGGTTTGGACCTTGGTGGGGAGGACACTGAAGCTTTCTTT. The V gene is TRBV12-5, the J gene TRBJ1-1; D not certain. The V and J ends lost 1 base and 3 bases respectively, with 15 bases between them. Germline CDR1 LGHNT, CDR2 FRNRAP. The CDR3 spans 16 residues.

The rearrangement joins TRBV21-1 to TRBJ1-1; TRBD1 was called by the table and not checked on the DNA. TRBV21-1 counts as a pseudogene. CDR3 length: 17 amino acids. This chain's CDR3 is CASSKVPSGRSNTEAFF. DNA for the CDR3: TGTGCCAGCAGCAAAGTTCCCTCCGGCAGGTCGAACACTGAAGCTTTCTTT.